One sample yielded the 13 T cell receptor beta chains listed below, sequenced in a study of T cell repertoires in aging, cancer and after chemotherapy. Peripheral blood genomic DNA, not sorted cells or RNA, was the template. Rearranged V-D-J TRB sequences were amplified with a mixed TRB-A/B primer pool. TCRdb processed the multiplex PCR reads anew with MiXCR; each CDR3 protein has one entry. Altogether more than 2,500 distinct CDR3 sequences are present, over 40% being singletons, with the ten largest covering roughly 3%. The specimen was blood. The source is a human donor with a solid tumor.

CDR3 sequence (DNA): TGTGCCAGCAAGGAACCGGGAGGGGCTTCAGTTCAGCAGTACTTC. Protein: CASKEPGGASVQQYF. The J gene is TRBJ2-7, the V gene TRBV6-1; 8 bases are shared with TRBD2. Per the germline V gene, CDR1 is MNHNS and CDR2 is SASEGT. V lost 7 bases and J lost 8; bases outside the gene matches: 16. The CDR3 totals 15 residues.

CDR3 loop: CASSPRGAAGELFF. DNA of the CDR3: TGTGCCAGCAGCCCACGAGGGGCCGCCGGGGAGCTGTTTTTT. This chain uses TRBV12-3 or TRBV12-4 with TRBJ2-2; TRBD1 or TRBD2 may be the D gene (5 bases each). Deletions cut 6 bases from V and 6 bases from J, with 14 bases between. The CDR3 length is 14 residues.

The chain carries TRBV5-5 and TRBJ2-3; D is possibly TRBD1 (6 bases). V shed 0 bases and J shed 5 bases, with 7 bases lying between them. Germline V gene data show CDR1 as SGHKS and CDR2 as YYEKEE (reference sequence). The CDR3 consists of 13 residues. The CDR3 nucleotides are TGTGCCAGCAGCTTGGGCAGGGGAGATACGCAGTATTTT. Protein product: CASSLGRGDTQYF.

The V gene is TRBV11-3, the J gene TRBJ2-5; 10 bases are a match to TRBD2. Germline lookup yields CDR1 SGHNT and CDR2 YENEEA. CDR3 length: 17 residues. Trimming took 0 bases from V and 4 from J; bases not matched to a gene: 8. The CDR3 loop reads CASSLDLAGGGRETQYF. CDR3 nucleotide sequence: TGTGCCAGCAGCTTAGATTTAGCGGGAGGTGGGAGAGAGACCCAGTACTTC.

The chain recombines TRBV6-1 with TRBJ2-1, with D possibly TRBD2 on 5 matching bases. Germline V lookup: CDR1 MNHNS, CDR2 SASEGT. The CDR3 extends over 15 amino acids. V was shortened by 0 bases and J by 8 bases, with 14 bases between the two germline ends. CDR3 in amino acids: CASSEARTPRDEQFF. The CDR3 nucleotides read TGTGCCAGCAGTGAAGCGCGGACTCCCCGGGATGAGCAGTTCTTC.

In this sample, this clonotype turned up a few times. The V gene is TRBV30, the J gene TRBJ1-5, with TRBD1 matching 7 bases. Germline V gene lookup returns CDR1 GTSNPN and CDR2 SVGIG (reference sequence). This CDR3 is 14 amino acids long. V gave up 6 bases and J gave up 5 bases; unmatched junction bases: 10. This CDR3 is CACRQGGLDQPQHF. The CDR3 DNA reads as TGTGCCTGCCGACAGGGAGGTTTAGATCAGCCCCAGCATTTT.

The J gene is TRBJ1-1, the V gene TRBV20-1; 7 bases align to TRBD1. Germline V lookup: CDR1 DFQATT, CDR2 SNEGSKA (reference sequence). V gave up 5 bases and J gave up 0 bases; unmatched junction bases: 6. CDR3 size: 14 residues. Written as DNA, the CDR3 is TGCAGTGCTGGCTCGGGACAGCTGAACACTGAAGCTTTCTTT. Translating it yields CSAGSGQLNTEAFF.

This chain joins TRBV11-2 and TRBJ1-1, with D unclear. V dropped 5 bases and J dropped 9 bases, with 7 bases sitting between them. CDR3 size: 10 residues. The germline gives CDR1 SGHAT, CDR2 FQNNGV. CDR3 nucleotides: TGTGCCAGCAGCGGAGTGAAAGCTTTCTTT. Translating it yields CASSGVKAFF. The complete variable domain, with remaining parts taken from reference TRBV11-2 and TRBJ1-1, reads EAGVAQSPRYKIIEKRQSVAFWCNPISGHATLYWYQQILGQGPKLLIQFQNNGVVDDSQLPKDRFSAERLKGVDSTLKIQPAKLEDSAVYLCASSGVKAFFGQGTRLTVV.

This clonotype has just a few counts. This chain links TRBV25-1 with TRBJ1-5; D is perhaps TRBD1 (5 bases). CDR3 size: 15 residues. Trimming removed 1 base from V and 5 bases from J, with 12 bases in between. Germline V gives CDR1 MGHDK, CDR2 SYGVNS. The CDR3 loop is CASSESLGVDQPQHF. The DNA of the CDR3 is TGTGCCAGCAGTGAATCGCTGGGGGTGGATCAGCCCCAGCATTTT.

Only a few counts were recorded for this clonotype. The rearrangement links TRBV7-2 to TRBJ2-5, with TRBD1 matching over 10 bases. Germline CDR1 is SGHTA and CDR2 is FQGNSA. J was trimmed by 2 bases and V by 5 bases; bases with no gene match: 8. CDR3 length: 16 amino acids. CDR3 region: CASSPFGQGGQETQYF. CDR3 DNA: TGTGCCAGCAGCCCTTTCGGACAGGGGGGGCAAGAGACCCAGTACTTC. The entire variable domain, with the rest obtained from reference TRBV7-2 and TRBJ2-5, is as follows: GAGVSQSPSNKVTEKGKDVELRCDPISGHTALYWYRQSLGQGLEFLIYFQGNSAPDKSGLPSDRFSAERTGGSVSTLTIQRTQQEDSAVYLCASSPFGQGGQETQYFGPGTRLLVL.

Concerning this clonotype itself: The junction departs from germline at one end; a sequencing error may be responsible. The rearrangement links TRBV6-1 to TRBJ1-3, with a tentative D call TRBD1 (5 bases). This CDR3 has 13 residues. Germline V lookup: CDR1 MNHNS, CDR2 SASEGT. The CDR3 reads CASSAGSVNTIYF. The CDR3 bases are TGTGCCAGCAGTGCAGGGTCTGTAAACACCATATATTTT.

The chain combines TRBV6-2 or TRBV6-3 with TRBJ2-1; no reliable D call. The CDR3 spans 16 residues. V gave up 6 bases and J gave up 1 base, with 16 bases separating them. CDR1 is MNHEY, CDR2 SVGEGT, per germline. The CDR3 DNA sequence: TGTGCCAGCAGCGACCGGGCTAGAGGTTCCTACAATGAGCAGTTCTTC. Translated, it gives CASSDRARGSYNEQFF.

The chain couples TRBV6-2 or TRBV6-3 to TRBJ2-5; D is undetermined. The length of the CDR3 is 13 residues. CDR1 MNHEY and CDR2 SVGEGT come from the germline V gene. The V gene lost 0 bases and the J gene lost 6 bases, with 8 bases spanning the gap. For the CDR3, the DNA is TGTGCCAGCAGTTACTCGGCCGATCAGACCCAGTACTTC. It specifies CASSYSADQTQYF.